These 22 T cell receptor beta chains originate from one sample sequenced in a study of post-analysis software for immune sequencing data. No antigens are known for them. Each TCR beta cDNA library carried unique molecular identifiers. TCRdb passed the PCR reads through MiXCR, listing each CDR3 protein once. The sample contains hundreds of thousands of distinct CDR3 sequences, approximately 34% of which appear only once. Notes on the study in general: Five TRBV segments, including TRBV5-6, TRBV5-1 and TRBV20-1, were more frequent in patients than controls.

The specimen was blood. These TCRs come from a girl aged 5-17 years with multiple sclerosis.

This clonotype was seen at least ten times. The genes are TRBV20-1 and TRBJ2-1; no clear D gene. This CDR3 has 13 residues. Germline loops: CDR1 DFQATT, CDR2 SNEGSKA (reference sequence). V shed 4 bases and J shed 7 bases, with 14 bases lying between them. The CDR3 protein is CSANPRLRNEQFF. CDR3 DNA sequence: TGCAGTGCTAACCCTCGACTGCGGAATGAGCAGTTCTTC.

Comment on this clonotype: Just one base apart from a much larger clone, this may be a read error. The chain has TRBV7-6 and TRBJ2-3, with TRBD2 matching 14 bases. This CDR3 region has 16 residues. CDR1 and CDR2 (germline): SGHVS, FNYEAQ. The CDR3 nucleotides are TGTGCCAGCAGCTTGACTAGCGGGAGGGCCGGAGATACGCGGTATTTT. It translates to CASSLTSGRAGDTRYF. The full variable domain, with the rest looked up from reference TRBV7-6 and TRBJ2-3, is GAGVSQSPRYKVTKRGQDVALRCDPISGHVSLYWYRQALGQGPEFLTYFNYEAQQDKSGLPNDRFSAERPEGSISTLTIQRTEQRDSAMYRCASSLTSGRAGDTRYFGPGTRLTVL.

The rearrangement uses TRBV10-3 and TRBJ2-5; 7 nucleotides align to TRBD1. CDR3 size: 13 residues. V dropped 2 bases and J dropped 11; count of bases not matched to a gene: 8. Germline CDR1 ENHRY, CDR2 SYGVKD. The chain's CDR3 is CAISEAAGGEQYF. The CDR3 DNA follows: TGTGCCATCAGTGAGGCTGCAGGGGGTGAGCAGTACTTC.

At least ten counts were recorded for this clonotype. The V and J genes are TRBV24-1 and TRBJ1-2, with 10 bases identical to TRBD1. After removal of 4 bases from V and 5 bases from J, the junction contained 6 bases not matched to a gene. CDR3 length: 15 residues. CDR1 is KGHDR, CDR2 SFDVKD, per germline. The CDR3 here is CATSDPGQGLYGYTF. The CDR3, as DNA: TGTGCCACCAGTGACCCGGGACAGGGGCTTTATGGCTACACCTTC.

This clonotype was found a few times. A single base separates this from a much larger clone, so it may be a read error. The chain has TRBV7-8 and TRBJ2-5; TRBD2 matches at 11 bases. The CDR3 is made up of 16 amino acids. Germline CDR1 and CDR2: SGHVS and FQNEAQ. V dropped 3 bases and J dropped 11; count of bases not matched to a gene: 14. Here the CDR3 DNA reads TGTGCCAGCAGCTTTGGTAGCGGGAGGGCATTCGATGAGCAGTACTTC. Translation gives CASSFGSGRAFDEQYF.

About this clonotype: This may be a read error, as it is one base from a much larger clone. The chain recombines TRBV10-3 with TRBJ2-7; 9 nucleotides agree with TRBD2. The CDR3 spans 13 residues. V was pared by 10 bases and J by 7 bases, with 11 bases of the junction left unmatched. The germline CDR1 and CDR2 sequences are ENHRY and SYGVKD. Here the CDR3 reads CATLAGEVNEQYF. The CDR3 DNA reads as TGTGCCACCTTAGCGGGAGAAGTGAATGAGCAGTACTTC.

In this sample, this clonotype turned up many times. CDR3 sequence (DNA): TGTGCCAGCAGCGTAGTAACAGGGGGCGGGACTGAAGCTTTCTTT. As protein: CASSVVTGGGTEAFF. The J gene is TRBJ1-1, the V gene TRBV9; 9 nucleotides match TRBD1. After removal of 0 bases from V and 5 bases from J, the junction contained 5 bases not matched to a gene. The CDR3 totals 15 residues. Germline V gene data show CDR1 as SGDLS and CDR2 as YYNGEE.

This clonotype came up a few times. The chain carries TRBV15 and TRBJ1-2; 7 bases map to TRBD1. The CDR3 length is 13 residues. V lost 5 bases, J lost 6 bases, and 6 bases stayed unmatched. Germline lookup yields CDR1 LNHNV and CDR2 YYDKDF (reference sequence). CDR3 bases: TGTGCCACCAGCGCTACCAGGGGGGATGGCTACACCTTC. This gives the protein CATSATRGDGYTF.

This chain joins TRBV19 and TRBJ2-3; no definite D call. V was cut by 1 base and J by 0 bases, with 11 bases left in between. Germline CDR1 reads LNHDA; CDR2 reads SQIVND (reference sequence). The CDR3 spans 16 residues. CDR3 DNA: TGTGCCAGTAGTATAGGGTGGACCACTAGCACAGATACGCAGTATTTT. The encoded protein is CASSIGWTTSTDTQYF.

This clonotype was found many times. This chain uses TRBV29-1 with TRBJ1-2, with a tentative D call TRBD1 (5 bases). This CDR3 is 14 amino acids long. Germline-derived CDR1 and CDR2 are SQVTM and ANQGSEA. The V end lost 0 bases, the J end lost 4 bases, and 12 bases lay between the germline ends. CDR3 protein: CSVEDPQGVYGYTF. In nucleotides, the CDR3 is TGCAGCGTTGAAGATCCCCAGGGAGTCTATGGCTACACCTTC.

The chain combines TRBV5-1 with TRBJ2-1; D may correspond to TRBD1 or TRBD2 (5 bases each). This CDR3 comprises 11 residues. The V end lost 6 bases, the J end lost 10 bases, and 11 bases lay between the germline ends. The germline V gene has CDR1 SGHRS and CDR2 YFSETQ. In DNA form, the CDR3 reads TGCGCCAGCATGGGGGAACGCGAGCAGTTCTTC. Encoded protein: CASMGEREQFF.

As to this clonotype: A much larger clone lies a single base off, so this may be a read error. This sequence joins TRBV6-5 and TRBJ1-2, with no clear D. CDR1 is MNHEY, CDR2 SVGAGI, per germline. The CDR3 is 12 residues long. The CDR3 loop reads CACSSDTYGYTF. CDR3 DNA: TGTGCCTGCAGTTCGGATACATATGGCTACACCTTC.

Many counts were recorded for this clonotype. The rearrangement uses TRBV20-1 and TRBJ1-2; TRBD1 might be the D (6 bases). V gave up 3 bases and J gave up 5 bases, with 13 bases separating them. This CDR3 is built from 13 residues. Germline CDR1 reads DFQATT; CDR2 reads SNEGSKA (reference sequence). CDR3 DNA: TGCAGTGCTAGGAGACAGGCTGGGTATGGCTACACCTTC. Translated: CSARRQAGYGYTF.

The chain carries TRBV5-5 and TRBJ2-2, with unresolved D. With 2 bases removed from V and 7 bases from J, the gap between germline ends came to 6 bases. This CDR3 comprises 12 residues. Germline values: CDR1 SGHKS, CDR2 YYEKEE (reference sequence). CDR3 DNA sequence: TGTGCCAGCAGCTTAAATGACGGGGAGCTGTTTTTT. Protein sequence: CASSLNDGELFF.

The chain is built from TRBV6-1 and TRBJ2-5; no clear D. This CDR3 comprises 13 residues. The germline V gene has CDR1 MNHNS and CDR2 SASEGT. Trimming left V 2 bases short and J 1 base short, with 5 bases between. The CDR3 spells CASSEPSQETQYF. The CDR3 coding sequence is TGTGCCAGCAGTGAACCAAGCCAAGAGACCCAGTACTTC.

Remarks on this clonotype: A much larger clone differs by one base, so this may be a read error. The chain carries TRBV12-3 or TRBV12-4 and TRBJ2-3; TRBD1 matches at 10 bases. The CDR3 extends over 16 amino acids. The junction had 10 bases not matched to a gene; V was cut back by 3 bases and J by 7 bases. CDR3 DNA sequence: TGTGCCAGCAGTTTGGAGGGACAGGGGCTTCGAAATACGCAGTATTTT. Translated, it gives CASSLEGQGLRNTQYF.

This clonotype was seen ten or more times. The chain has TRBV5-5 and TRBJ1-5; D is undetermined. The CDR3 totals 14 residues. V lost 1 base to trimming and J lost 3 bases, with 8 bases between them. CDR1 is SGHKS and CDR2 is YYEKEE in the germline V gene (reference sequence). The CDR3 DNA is TGTGCCAGCAGCTTGAGGCAGACCAATCAGCCCCAGCATTTT. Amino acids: CASSLRQTNQPQHF.

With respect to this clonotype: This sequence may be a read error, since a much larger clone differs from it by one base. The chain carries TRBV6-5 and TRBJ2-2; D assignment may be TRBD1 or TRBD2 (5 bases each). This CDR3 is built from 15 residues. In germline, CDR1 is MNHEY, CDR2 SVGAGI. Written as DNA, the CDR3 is TGTACCAGCAGCGGCAGGGCGAGGAACACCGGGGAGCTGTTTTTT. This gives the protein CTSSGRARNTGELFF.

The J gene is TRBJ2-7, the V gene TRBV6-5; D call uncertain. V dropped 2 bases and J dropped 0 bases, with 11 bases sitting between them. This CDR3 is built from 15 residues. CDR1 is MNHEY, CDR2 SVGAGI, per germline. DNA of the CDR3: TGTGCCAGCAGTTACAGTGAGCAAAGCTCCTACGAGCAGTACTTC. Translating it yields CASSYSEQSSYEQYF.

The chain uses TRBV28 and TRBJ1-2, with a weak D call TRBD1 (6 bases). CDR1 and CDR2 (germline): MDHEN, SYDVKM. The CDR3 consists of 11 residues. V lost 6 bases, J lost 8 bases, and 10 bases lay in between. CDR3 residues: CASSRGGGYTF. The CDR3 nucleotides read TGTGCCAGCAGCAGGGGCGGGGGCTACACCTTC.

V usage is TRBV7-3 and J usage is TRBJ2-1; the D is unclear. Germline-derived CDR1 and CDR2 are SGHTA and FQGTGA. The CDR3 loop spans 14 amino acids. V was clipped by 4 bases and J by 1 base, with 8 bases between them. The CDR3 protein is CASSSSVSYNEQFF. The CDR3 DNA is TGTGCCAGCAGCTCCTCAGTTTCCTACAATGAGCAGTTCTTC.

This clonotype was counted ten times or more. Written as DNA, the CDR3 is TGTGCCAGCAGTGACCTCCCAGGGAGAAGAACTGAAGCTTTCTTT. Its protein is CASSDLPGRRTEAFF. The chain combines TRBV6-5 with TRBJ1-1; perhaps TRBD1 as D (5 bases). The germline V gene has CDR1 MNHEY and CDR2 SVGAGI. The length of the CDR3 is 15 residues. V was shortened by 5 bases and J by 5 bases, with 18 bases between the two germline ends.